The TCR beta chain described here comes from a study of T cells after yellow fever vaccination (dated by TCRdb to the late 2010s). Describing the broader study: The SMART-Seq v4 Ultra Low Input RNA kit was used to prepare libraries from fractions with low cell numbers. Two healthy male donors made up the cohort, one aged 18 to 29 years and the other aged 30 to 40 years. Blood samples were taken at several timepoints before and after primary and secondary immunization, and bulk PBMC replicates and cell subsets were isolated. Bulk TCR alpha and beta repertoires were sequenced longitudinally to track T-cell clones before and after primary and booster YFV17D yellow fever vaccination. Broad study findings and their caveats: After the booster, most clones that had expanded after primary vaccination were detected again (nearly 97% of CD4 and more than 85% of CD8), suggesting broad maintenance of memory. A small fraction of clonotypes showed up in both the CD4 and CD8 compartments, probably as a result of convergent recombination. Because the study included only two donors, the extent to which the findings can be generalized is limited. Computational filtering was needed because FACS-sorted repertoires could contain abundant contaminating clonotypes from the bulk population. Compared with the primary T-cell response, the secondary T-cell response was faster but weaker, reaching its peak on day 5 rather than on day 15.

The CDR3 covers 15 residues, taking in both the cysteine and the phenylalanine. The only DNA kept is the CDR3, 45 bases in frame from the first base. The V end gives up 6 bases and the J end 1 base, leaving 3 bases in the junction not matched to a gene. Sequenced using an Illumina NovaSeq 6000. TCR cDNA was synthesized by 5'RACE template switching, which introduced a universal primer site and unique molecular identifiers. cDNA synthesis was primed from both the TCR alpha and TCR beta constant segments. Library amplification used two PCR steps, and the second PCR step added sample barcodes and sequencing adapters. Sequencing of libraries was done on Illumina HiSeq 2500 (2x100 bp) or NovaSeq (2x150 bp). On the study's bioinformatics: MIGEC was used to demultiplex reads and collapse the reads into UMI consensus sequences, and MiXCR was used for V(D)J alignment. Vaccine-responding clonotypes were defined with edgeR using replicate PBMC samples, requiring FDR below 0.01 and a log2 fold change above 5 up to day 15. Each bulk clonotype was labeled CD4 or CD8 based on which sequenced repertoire, CD4 or CD8, contained the clonotype at higher abundance. TCRdb's own reprocessing of the public reads used fastp at Q25 and MiXCR and kept productive beta chains. One record per CDR3 amino acid sequence lists the most common genes and DNA. TCRdb's processing, not the authors' own work, is the source of the V and J calls. Within this sample are 200,000 to 300,000 distinct CDR3 sequences, with approximately 3.6% of them counted one time only. In total, the top ten clones hold around 20% of the sample.

This clonotype was observed many times. No cognate antigen has been identified for it. No much larger clonotype is one base removed from it; base qualities were not supplied. The intended sense of this specimen's treatment or condition label: live attenuated yellow fever vaccine strain. At each blood-draw timepoint, two biological replicates of bulk PBMCs were collected. A standard Ficoll-Paque protocol was used to isolate PBMCs from peripheral blood. RNA was extracted with TriZol from bulk PBMCs, CD4 and CD8 fractions, and dextramer-positive and dextramer-negative fractions. The clonotype was recovered from a man younger than 35 who received the YFV17D yellow fever vaccine. The starting material was PBMCs, obtained 15 days after the yellow fever booster vaccination. Recombination joined TRBV12-3 or TRBV12-4 with TRBJ1-5; 10 bases in the junction line up with TRBD1. The CDR3 in this case is CASSRGQGSNQPQHF. The DNA is TGTGCCAGCAGCCGGGGACAGGGGAGCAATCAGCCCCAGCATTTT.